The clone carrying this T cell receptor beta chain was seen only once. The V end was cut by 6 bases, the J end by 1 base, with 12 bases between. The length of the CDR3 is 13 residues. CDR1 and CDR2 (germline): SQVTM, ANQGSEA. This sample stems from a study of blood T cell repertoires in COVID-19. Study overall: Both acute and convalescent COVID-19 samples were obtained from the United States, Italy and Spain.

Authors' data handling: Reference gene primers were amplified, and this amplification served to estimate nucleated cell counts. Here immunoSEQ multiplex PCR was the method, and the copy in TCRdb shows in-frame clones only, minus some. V, J and clone size are those of that table, while D and trimming were read from the DNA. The sample shows around 64,000 clones, roughly 87% of them seen only once. The sample was peripheral blood. This sequence was found in an elderly man in a cohort sampled during active COVID-19. The chain recombines TRBV29-1 with TRBJ2-5, with D possibly being TRBD1 (5 bases). CDR3 sequence: CSVTTVRQETQYF. CDR3 coding DNA: TGCAGCGTGACGACAGTTCGCCAAGAGACCCAGTACTTC.